Listed here are 7 T cell receptor beta chains from one sample, sequenced in a study of cytomegalovirus exposure and HLA in healthy donors (dated by TCRdb to 2016 to 2017). The library was built by means of the immunoSEQ multiplex PCR assay. For the multiplex PCR, a mixture combining 60 forward primers for TCR Vbeta segments and 13 reverse primers for TCR Jbeta segments was used. In TCRdb, the immuneACCESS table is reduced to in-frame sequences with V and J assigned. These tables do not hold every clone; where another copy was compared, an unresolved V gene accounts for under half, and the others remain unexplained. For this sample the table gives 220,000 or so clones, of which about 77% were detected only once. The ten largest clones take up under 2% of the sample. The specimen sequenced was PBMCs. The receptors derive from a woman aged 25 to 45 in good health and CMV-seronegative.

This chain connects TRBV19 to TRBJ1-1; D perhaps matches TRBD1 (5 bases). Germline V CDR1 and CDR2: LNHDA, SQIVND (reference sequence). Between the trimmed V and J ends, which lost 6 bases and 3 bases, there was a span of 11 bases. The CDR3 has 13 amino acids. This chain's CDR3 is CASSGSRDTEAFF. In DNA form, the CDR3 reads TGTGCCAGTAGCGGTAGCAGGGACACTGAAGCTTTCTTT.

This clone appeared a single time. The chain carries TRBV29-1 and TRBJ1-1; D remains unclear. The CDR3 spans 14 residues. Per germline, CDR1 SQVTM and CDR2 ANQGSEA. V dropped 5 bases and J dropped 5 bases, with 18 bases sitting between them. The CDR3 DNA sequence: TGCAGCGTTATTAAGAGGGATCTTGGTACTGAAGCTTTCTTT. Translated: CSVIKRDLGTEAFF.

The chain employs TRBV7-9 and TRBJ1-2; D remains unclear. Trimming removed 2 bases at V and 8 bases at J, with 9 bases between. Germline V gene sequence: CDR1 SEHNR, CDR2 FQNEAQ (reference sequence). The CDR3 sequence is 12 residues long. DNA of the CDR3: TGTGCCAGCAGCTTATCGTGGAGAGGCTACACCTTC. As protein: CASSLSWRGYTF.

This clone was counted a single time. The CDR3 sequence is CASSKQGWSYNEQFF. Here the CDR3 DNA reads TGTGCCAGCAGCAAACAGGGGTGGTCCTACAATGAGCAGTTCTTC. This chain joins TRBV21-1 and TRBJ2-1; the table names TRBD1, a call not compared with the DNA. TRBV21-1 is a pseudogene. This CDR3 is built from 15 residues.

The table lists this clone with a few counts. The chain links TRBV11-3 to TRBJ2-7; weak D call: TRBD1 (6 bases). This CDR3 spans 13 amino acids. Germline CDR1 and CDR2: SGHNT and YENEEA. V was pared by 5 bases and J by 3 bases, with 11 bases between. The CDR3 region has the DNA TGTGCCAGCAGCGCAACAGGGTACTACGAGCAGTACTTC. It translates to CASSATGYYEQYF.

The rearrangement uses TRBV6-1 and TRBJ2-7; tentative D call: TRBD1 (6 bases). Looked up from germline, CDR1 is MNHNS and CDR2 is SASEGT. Trimming removed 3 bases from V and 2 bases from J, with 11 bases in between. The CDR3 spans 14 residues. The CDR3: CASSDRGLTYEQYF. The CDR3, as DNA: TGTGCCAGCAGTGACAGGGGTCTCACCTACGAGCAGTACTTC.

This clone showed up just once. This rearrangement joins TRBV2 to TRBJ2-1; D is possibly TRBD2 (7 bases). Germline CDR1 reads SNHLY; CDR2 reads FYNNEI. V lost 3 bases and J lost 2, with 11 bases in between. This CDR3 region has 15 residues. This CDR3 is CASSESGGPYNEQFF. CDR3 nucleotide sequence: TGTGCCAGCAGTGAGTCGGGGGGCCCCTACAATGAGCAGTTCTTC.